In its sample, the clone carrying this T cell receptor beta chain was seen once. This sample is drawn from a study of blood T cell repertoires in COVID-19. Clones were read by immunoSEQ multiplex PCR, and TCRdb kept only the in-frame ones, dropping some. The sample carries some 260,000 clones, more than 70% recorded once. The germline CDR1 and CDR2 sequences are MNHEY and SMNVEV (reference sequence). Trimming removed 4 bases at V and 7 bases at J, with 26 bases between. The CDR3 loop spans 18 amino acids. The sequenced sample consisted of peripheral blood. The chain couples TRBV27 to TRBJ2-1; D remains unclear. This sequence was found in a woman younger than 30 with acute or convalescent COVID-19. For the CDR3, the DNA is TGTGCCAGCAGTTCCCCTTCTCACTCGGTAGCTCTTGGGAATGAGCAGTTCTTC. Its protein product is CASSSPSHSVALGNEQFF.